This T cell receptor (beta chain) originates from a study of blood T cells in healthy people across ages. Study-wide background: Per every two T cells, about one barcoded beta molecule was captured by template switching.

Study findings and constraints: TCR beta diversity correlated strongly with naive T cell percentage.

The CDR3 consists of 13 residues. V gave up 5 bases and J gave up 3 bases, with 9 bases separating them. Germline loops: CDR1 SGHTA, CDR2 FQGTGA. Then a second PCR, running about 7 to 11 cycles, was carried out with a sample-barcoded 5' primer and a J-beta primer mix. TCRdb independently ran MiXCR on the 5' RACE reads; one entry per CDR3 protein. This sample has hundreds of thousands of distinct CDR3 sequences, with 62% found just once. On this clonotype itself: The antigen is undetermined.

The sequence came from a man aged 25-40 years in good health. This chain connects TRBV7-3 to TRBJ2-3, with D unresolved. The source material was blood. The CDR3 reads CASSTRKTDTQYF. The CDR3 bases are TGTGCCAGCAGCACACGGAAGACAGATACGCAGTATTTT.